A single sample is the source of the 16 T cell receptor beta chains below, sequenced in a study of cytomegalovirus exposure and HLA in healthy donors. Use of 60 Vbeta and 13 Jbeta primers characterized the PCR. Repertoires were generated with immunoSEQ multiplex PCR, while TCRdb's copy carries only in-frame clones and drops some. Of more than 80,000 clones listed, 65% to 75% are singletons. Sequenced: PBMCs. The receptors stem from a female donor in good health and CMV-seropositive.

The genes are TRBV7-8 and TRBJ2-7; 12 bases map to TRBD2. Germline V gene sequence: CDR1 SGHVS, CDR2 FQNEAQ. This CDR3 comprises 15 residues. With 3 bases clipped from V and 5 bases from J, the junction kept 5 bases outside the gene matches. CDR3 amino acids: CASSLSTSGSHEQYF. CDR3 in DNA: TGTGCCAGCAGCTTGTCGACTAGCGGGAGTCACGAGCAGTACTTC.

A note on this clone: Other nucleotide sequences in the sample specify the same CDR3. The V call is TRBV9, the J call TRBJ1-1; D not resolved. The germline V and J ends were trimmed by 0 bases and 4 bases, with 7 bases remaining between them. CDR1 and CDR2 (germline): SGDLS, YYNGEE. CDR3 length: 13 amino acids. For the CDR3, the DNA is TGTGCCAGCAGCGTAGAGTTGAGCACTGAAGCTTTCTTT. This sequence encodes CASSVELSTEAFF.

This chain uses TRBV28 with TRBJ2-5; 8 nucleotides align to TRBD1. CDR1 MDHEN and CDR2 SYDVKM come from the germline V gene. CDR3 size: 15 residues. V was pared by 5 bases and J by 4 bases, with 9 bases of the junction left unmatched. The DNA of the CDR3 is TGTGCCAGCAGTATCAGTCGACAGGGGCGAGAGACCCAGTACTTC. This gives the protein CASSISRQGRETQYF.

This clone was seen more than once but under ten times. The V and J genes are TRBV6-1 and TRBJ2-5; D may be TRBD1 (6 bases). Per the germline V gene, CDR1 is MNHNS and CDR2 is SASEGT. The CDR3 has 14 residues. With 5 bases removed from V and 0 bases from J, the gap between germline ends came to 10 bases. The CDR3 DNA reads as TGTGCCAGCAGTCTCGGGACATACCAAGAGACCCAGTACTTC. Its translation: CASSLGTYQETQYF.

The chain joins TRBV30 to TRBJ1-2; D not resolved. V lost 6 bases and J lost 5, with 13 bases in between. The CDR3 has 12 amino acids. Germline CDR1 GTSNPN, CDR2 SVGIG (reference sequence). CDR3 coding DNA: TGTGCCTGCGAGGGATCGAAGTATGGCTACACCTTC. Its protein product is CACEGSKYGYTF. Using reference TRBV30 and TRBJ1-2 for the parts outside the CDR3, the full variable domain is SQTIHQWPATLVQPVGSPLSLECTVEGTSNPNLYWYRQAAGRGLQLLFYSVGIGQISSEVPQNLSASRPQDRQFILSSKKLLLSDSGFYLCACEGSKYGYTFGSGTRLTVV.

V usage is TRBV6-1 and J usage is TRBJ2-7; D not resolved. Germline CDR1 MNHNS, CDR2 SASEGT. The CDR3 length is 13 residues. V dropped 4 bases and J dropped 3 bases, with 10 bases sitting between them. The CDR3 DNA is TGTGCCAGCAGTGTTGGCAACCGCTACGAGCAGTACTTC. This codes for CASSVGNRYEQYF.

The CDR3 coding sequence is TGTGCCAGCAGCGTAACAGGGGGCCACTCCTACAATGAGCAGTTCTTC. Residues: CASSVTGGHSYNEQFF. The chain has TRBV9 and TRBJ2-1; 9 bases match TRBD1. Unmatched junction bases numbered 2, after V lost 1 base and J lost 0 bases. CDR1 SGDLS and CDR2 YYNGEE come from the germline V gene. There are 16 residues in the CDR3.

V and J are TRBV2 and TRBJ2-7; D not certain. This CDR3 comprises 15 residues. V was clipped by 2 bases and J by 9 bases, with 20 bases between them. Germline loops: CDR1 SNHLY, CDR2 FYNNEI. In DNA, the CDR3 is TGTGCCAGCAGTGAAATGGCCAGCGTCCGAGTGGGGCAGTACTTC. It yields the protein CASSEMASVRVGQYF. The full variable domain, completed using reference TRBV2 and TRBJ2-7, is EPEVTQTPSHQVTQMGQEVILRCVPISNHLYFYWYRQILGQKVEFLVSFYNNEISEKSEIFDDQFSVERPDGSNFTLKIRSTKLEDSAMYFCASSEMASVRVGQYFGPGTRLTVT.

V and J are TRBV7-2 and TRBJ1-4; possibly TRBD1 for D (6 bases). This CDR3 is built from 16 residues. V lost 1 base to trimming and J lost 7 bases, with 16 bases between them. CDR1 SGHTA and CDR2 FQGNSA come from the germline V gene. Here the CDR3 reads CASSLDLPGAGEKLFF. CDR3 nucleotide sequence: TGTGCCAGCAGCTTAGATCTCCCAGGGGCTGGTGAAAAACTGTTTTTT.

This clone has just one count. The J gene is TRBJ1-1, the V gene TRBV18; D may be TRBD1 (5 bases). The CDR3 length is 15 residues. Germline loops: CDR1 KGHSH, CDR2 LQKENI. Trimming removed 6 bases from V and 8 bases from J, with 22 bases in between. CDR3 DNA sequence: TGTGCCAGCTCTCAACACGGGGACTCAATGGCCGAAGCTTTCTTT. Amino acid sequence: CASSQHGDSMAEAFF.

In DNA, the CDR3 is TGTGCCAGCAGCCGGGACAGGGAAAAACTGTTTTTT. Its protein is CASSRDREKLFF. The V call is TRBV5-6, the J call TRBJ1-4; 8 positions agree with TRBD1. CDR1 is SGHDT, CDR2 YYEEEE, per germline. The V gene end was trimmed by 4 bases and the J gene end by 8 bases; junction bases not matched to a gene: 1. This CDR3 is built from 12 residues.

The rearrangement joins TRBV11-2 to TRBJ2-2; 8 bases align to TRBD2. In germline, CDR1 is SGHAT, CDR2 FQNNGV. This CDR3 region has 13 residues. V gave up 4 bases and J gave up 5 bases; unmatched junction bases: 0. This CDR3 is CASSSGGTGELFF. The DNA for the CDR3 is TGTGCCAGCAGCTCGGGGGGGACCGGGGAGCTGTTTTTT.

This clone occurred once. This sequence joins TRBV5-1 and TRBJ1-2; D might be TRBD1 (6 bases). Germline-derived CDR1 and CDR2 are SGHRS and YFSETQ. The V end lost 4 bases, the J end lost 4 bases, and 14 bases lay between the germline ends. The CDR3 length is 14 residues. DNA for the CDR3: TGCGCCAGCAGCCCCGGGGGGCGCCTCTATGGCTACACCTTC. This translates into CASSPGGRLYGYTF.

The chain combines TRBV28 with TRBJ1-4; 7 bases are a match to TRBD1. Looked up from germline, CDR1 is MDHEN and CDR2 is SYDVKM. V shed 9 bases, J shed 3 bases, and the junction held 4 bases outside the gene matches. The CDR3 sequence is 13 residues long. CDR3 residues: CASWDRSNEKLFF. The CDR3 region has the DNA TGTGCCAGTTGGGACAGATCTAATGAAAAACTGTTTTTT.

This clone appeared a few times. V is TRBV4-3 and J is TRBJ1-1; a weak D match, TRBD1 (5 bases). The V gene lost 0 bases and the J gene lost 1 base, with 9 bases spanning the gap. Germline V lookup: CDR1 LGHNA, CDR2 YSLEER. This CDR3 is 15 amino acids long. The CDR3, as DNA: TGCGCCAGCAGCCAAGACCCCGGACAGAACACTGAAGCTTTCTTT. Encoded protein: CASSQDPGQNTEAFF.

CDR3 sequence (DNA): TGTGCCAGCTCACCGCCGGGACTTTCGCCCTTTTACGAGCAGTACTTC. Translated: CASSPPGLSPFYEQYF. The chain couples TRBV18 to TRBJ2-7; possibly TRBD2 for D (6 bases). Germline V CDR1 and CDR2: KGHSH, LQKENI. The germline V and J ends were trimmed by 3 bases and 4 bases, with 19 bases remaining between them. The length of the CDR3 is 16 residues.